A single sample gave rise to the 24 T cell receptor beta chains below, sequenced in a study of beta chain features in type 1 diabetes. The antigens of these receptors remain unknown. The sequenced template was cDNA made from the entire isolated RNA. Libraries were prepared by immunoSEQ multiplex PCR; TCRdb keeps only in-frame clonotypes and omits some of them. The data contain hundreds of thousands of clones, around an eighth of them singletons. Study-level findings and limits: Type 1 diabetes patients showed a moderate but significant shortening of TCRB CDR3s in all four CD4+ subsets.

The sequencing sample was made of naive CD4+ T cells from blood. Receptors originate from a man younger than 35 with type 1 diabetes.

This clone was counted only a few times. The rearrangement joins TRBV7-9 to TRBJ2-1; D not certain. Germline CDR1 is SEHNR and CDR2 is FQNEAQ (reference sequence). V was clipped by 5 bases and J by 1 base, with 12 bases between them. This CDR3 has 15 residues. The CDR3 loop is CASSPLNPSYNEQFF. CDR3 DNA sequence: TGTGCCAGCAGCCCTCTGAACCCTTCCTACAATGAGCAGTTCTTC.

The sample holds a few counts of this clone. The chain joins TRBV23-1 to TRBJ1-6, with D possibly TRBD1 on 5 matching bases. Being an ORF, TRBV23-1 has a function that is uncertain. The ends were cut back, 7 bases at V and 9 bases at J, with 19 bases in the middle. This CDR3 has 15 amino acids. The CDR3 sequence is CASTLNSQGGSPLHF. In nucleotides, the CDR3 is TGCGCCAGCACCCTAAACTCTCAGGGAGGTTCACCCCTCCACTTT.

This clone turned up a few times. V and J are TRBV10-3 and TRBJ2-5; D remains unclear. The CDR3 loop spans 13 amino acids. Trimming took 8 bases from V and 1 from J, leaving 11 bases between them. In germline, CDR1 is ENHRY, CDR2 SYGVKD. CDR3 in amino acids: CAIGDPVQETQYF. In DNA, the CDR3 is TGTGCCATCGGCGACCCTGTCCAAGAGACCCAGTACTTC.

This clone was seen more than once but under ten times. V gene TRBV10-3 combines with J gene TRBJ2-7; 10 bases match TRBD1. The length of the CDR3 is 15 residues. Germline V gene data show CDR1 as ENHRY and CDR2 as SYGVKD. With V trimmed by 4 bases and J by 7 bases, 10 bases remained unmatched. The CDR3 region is CAISGGQGLSEEQYF. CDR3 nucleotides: TGTGCCATCAGTGGGGGACAGGGGCTCTCGGAGGAGCAGTACTTC.

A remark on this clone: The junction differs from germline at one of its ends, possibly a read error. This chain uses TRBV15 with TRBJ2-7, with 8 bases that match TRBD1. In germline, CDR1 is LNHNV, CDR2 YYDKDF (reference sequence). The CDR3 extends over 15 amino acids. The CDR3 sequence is CATSGDRGPVYEQYF. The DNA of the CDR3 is TGTGCCACCAGCGGAGACAGGGGTCCCGTCTACGAGCAGTACTTC.

In DNA, the CDR3 is TGTGCCAGCAGCGTAGCACAGGGTACCACAGATACGCAGTATTTT. It yields the protein CASSVAQGTTDTQYF. The chain links TRBV9 to TRBJ2-3; a possible D gene is TRBD1 (6 bases). The V gene lost 0 bases and the J gene lost 2 bases, with 10 bases spanning the gap. Germline CDR1 and CDR2: SGDLS and YYNGEE. This CDR3 is built from 15 residues.

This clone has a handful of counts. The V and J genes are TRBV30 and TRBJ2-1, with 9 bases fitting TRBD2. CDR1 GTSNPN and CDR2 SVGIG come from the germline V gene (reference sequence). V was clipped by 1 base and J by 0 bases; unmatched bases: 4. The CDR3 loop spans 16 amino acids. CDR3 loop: CAWSGLAGLSYNEQFF. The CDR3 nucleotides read TGTGCCTGGAGTGGTCTAGCGGGGCTCTCCTACAATGAGCAGTTCTTC.

DNA of the CDR3: TGCAGCGTCGCAGACAGGCAGAACACTGAAGCTTTCTTT. It encodes CSVADRQNTEAFF. This sequence joins TRBV29-1 and TRBJ1-1; perhaps TRBD1 as D (6 bases). Between the trimmed V and J ends, which lost 6 bases and 1 base, there was a span of 12 bases. The CDR3 has 13 residues. Germline values: CDR1 SQVTM, CDR2 ANQGSEA.

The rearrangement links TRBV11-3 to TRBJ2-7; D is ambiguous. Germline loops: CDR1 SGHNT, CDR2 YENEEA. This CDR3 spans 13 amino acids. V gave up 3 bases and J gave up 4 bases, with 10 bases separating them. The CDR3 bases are TGTGCCAGCAGCTTTACAGAAACTTACGAGCAGTACTTC. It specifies CASSFTETYEQYF.

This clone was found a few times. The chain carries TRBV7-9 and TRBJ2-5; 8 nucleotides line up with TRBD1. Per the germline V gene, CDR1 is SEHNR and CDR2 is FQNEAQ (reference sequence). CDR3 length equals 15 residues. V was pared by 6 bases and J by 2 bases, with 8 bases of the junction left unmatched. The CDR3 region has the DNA TGTGCCAGCAGTCGGACAGGGAGAGAGCAAGAGACCCAGTACTTC. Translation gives CASSRTGREQETQYF.

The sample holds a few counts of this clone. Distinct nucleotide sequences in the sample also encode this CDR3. The CDR3 DNA sequence: TGTGCCAGCTCACCCGCACAGGGCAATCAGCCCCAGCATTTT. The encoded protein is CASSPAQGNQPQHF. The rearrangement links TRBV18 to TRBJ1-5; D may be TRBD1 (5 bases). Per germline, CDR1 KGHSH and CDR2 LQKENI. The CDR3 spans 14 residues. Trimming removed 3 bases at V and 2 bases at J, with 8 bases between.

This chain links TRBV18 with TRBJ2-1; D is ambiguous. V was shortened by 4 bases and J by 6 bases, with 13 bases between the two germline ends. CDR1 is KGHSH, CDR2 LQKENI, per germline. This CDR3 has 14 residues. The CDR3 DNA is TGTGCCAGCTCACTCCGGACCGGGCGCAATGAGCAGTTCTTC. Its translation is CASSLRTGRNEQFF.

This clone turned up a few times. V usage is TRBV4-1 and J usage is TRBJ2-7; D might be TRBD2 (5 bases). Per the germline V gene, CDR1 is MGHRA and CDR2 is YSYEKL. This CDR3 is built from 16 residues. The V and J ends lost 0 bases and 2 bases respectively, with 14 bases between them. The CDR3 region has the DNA TGCGCCAGCAGCCAAGATCGATCGGGGTGGCCCTACGAGCAGTACTTC. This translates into CASSQDRSGWPYEQYF.

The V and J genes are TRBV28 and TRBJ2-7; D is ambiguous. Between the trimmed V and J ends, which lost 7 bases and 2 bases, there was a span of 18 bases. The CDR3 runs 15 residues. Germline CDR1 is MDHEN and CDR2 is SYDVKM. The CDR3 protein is CASTPKVPTPYEQYF. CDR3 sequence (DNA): TGTGCCAGCACCCCTAAAGTCCCCACCCCCTACGAGCAGTACTTC.

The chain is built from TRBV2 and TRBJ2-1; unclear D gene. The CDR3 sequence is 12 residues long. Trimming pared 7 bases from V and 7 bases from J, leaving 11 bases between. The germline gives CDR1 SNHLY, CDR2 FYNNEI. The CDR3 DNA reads TGTGCCAGCAATCATCGAGGAAATGAGCAGTTCTTC. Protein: CASNHRGNEQFF.

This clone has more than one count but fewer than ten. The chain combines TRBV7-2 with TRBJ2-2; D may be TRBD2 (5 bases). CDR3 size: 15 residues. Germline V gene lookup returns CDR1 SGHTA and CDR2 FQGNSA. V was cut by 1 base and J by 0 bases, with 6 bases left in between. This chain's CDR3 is CASSLVGANTGELFF. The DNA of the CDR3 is TGTGCCAGCAGCTTAGTCGGGGCGAACACCGGGGAGCTGTTTTTT.

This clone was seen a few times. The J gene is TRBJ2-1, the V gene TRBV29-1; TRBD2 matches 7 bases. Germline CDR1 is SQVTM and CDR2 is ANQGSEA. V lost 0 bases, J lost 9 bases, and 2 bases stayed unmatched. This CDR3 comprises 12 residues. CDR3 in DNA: TGCAGCGTTGAAGAGGGAGGGAGTGAGCAGTTCTTC. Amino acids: CSVEEGGSEQFF.

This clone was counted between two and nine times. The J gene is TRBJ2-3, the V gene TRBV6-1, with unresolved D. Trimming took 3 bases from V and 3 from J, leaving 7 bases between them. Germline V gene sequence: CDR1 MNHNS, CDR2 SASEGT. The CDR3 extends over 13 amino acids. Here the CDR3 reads CASSDPLTDTQYF. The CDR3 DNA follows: TGTGCCAGCAGTGACCCACTAACAGATACGCAGTATTTT.

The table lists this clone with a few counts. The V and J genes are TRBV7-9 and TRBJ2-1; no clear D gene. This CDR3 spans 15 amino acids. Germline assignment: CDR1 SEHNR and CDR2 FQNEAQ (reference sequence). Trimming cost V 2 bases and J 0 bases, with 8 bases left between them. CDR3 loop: CASSLFLSSYNEQFF. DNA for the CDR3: TGTGCCAGCAGCTTATTCCTCAGCTCCTACAATGAGCAGTTCTTC. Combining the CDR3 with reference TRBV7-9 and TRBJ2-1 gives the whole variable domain DTGVSQNPRHKITKRGQNVTFRCDPISEHNRLYWYRQTLGQGPEFLTYFQNEAQLEKSRLLSDRFSAERPKGSFSTLEIQRTEQGDSAMYLCASSLFLSSYNEQFFGPGTRLTVL.

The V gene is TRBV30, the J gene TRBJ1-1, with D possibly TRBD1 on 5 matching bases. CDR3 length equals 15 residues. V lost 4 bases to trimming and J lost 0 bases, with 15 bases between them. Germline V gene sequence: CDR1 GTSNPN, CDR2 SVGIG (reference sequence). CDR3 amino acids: CAWKRWGLLNTEAFF. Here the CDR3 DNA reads TGTGCCTGGAAGAGGTGGGGGTTATTGAACACTGAAGCTTTCTTT.

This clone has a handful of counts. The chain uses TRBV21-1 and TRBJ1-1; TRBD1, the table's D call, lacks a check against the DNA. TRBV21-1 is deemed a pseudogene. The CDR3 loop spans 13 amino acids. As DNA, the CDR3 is TGTGCCAGCAGCAAAGGGCAGGAAACTGAAGCTTTCTTT. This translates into CASSKGQETEAFF.

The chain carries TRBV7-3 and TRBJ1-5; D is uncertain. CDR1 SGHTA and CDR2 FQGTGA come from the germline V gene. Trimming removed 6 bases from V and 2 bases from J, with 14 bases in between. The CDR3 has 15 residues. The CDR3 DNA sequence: TGTGCCAGCAGGCAAACTAAAAAGGGCAATCAGCCCCAGCATTTT. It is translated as CASRQTKKGNQPQHF.

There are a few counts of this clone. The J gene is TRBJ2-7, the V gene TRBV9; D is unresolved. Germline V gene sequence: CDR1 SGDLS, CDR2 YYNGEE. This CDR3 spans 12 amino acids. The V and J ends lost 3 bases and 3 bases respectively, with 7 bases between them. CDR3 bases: TGTGCCAGCAGCGAGGACCTCTACGAGCAGTACTTC. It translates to CASSEDLYEQYF.

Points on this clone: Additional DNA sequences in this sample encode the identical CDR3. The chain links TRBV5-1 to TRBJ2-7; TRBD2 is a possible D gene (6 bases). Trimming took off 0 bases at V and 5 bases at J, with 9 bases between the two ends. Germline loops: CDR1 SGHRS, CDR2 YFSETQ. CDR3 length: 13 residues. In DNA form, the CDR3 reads TGCGCCAGCAGCTTGGAAGGAGGGGACGAGCAGTACTTC. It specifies CASSLEGGDEQYF.